This TCR beta chain was observed in a study of blood T cells in healthy people across ages. Study findings and constraints: The unknown donor CMV status may have confounded expanded clonotype changes.

This CDR3 has 14 residues. Per germline, CDR1 LGHNA and CDR2 YSLEER. V shed 3 bases, J shed 5 bases, and the junction held 1 base outside the gene matches. As concerns this clonotype: Its target is not known.

A J-beta primer mix and a sample-barcoded 5' primer were used in a second PCR of roughly 7 to 12 cycles. Every cDNA molecule carried a tag from a template-switch adaptor bearing 12 random nucleotides. TCRdb independently ran MiXCR on the 5' RACE reads; one entry per CDR3 protein. The data contain about 1.8 million distinct CDR3 sequences, approximately 50% of them seen just once; the ten biggest clones take up roughly 2%. The sequence derives from a middle-aged woman in good health. The chain couples TRBV4-3 to TRBJ1-4, with TRBD1 matching 9 bases. Sequencing was done on a sample of blood. The CDR3 here is CASSQGTGNEKLFF. CDR3 DNA sequence: TGCGCCAGCAGCCAGGGGACAGGGAATGAAAAACTGTTTTTT.